This TCR beta chain came from a study of cytomegalovirus exposure and HLA in healthy donors (TCRdb year 2017). Regarding the study in general: According to an earlier analysis of several hundred of the donors, some 170 million T cells yielded some 110 million unique TCR beta sequences and around 300 Gb of sequence data. Approximately 300 gigabases of sequencing data and 70 million to 95 million unique TCR sequences made up an early release that covered fewer than 650 HLA-typed donors. Among the roughly 400 genotyped donors, around 79% belonged to the genetic ancestry cluster associated with self-reported Caucasian donors. The aim of the study was to test whether cataloging public T cell receptors could identify signatures of past pathogen exposure. Using immunosequencing, the study profiled T cell repertoires from roughly 650 subjects and related those repertoires to cytomegalovirus serostatus. A separate validation cohort of more than 100 different subjects was used in addition to the roughly 700-subject first cohort. The study combined high-throughput TCR immunosequencing, statistical association of individual TCRs with disease status, and machine learning to predict cytomegalovirus infection status. In a later analysis, previously published TCR beta repertoires from 666 donors were re-analyzed and high-resolution HLA genotyping was added so that TCR occurrence patterns could be studied. Rather than using new phenotypic data, the later analysis identified candidate immune exposures from TCR beta sequences and from how often those sequences occurred across donors. In an earlier analysis of roughly 600 of the donors, high-throughput TCR beta sequencing was used to judge whether each TCR beta V gene segment behaved as functional or pseudogenic. Donor age, sex, ethnicity and CMV serostatus were compiled alongside the repertoire data. Genome-wide SNP genotypes for about 65% of the 666 donors were used in a later genetic analysis, which treated that subset as a discovery cohort. Every repertoire in the discovery cohort had been generated on one and the same sequencing platform. Both class I and class II loci were covered by HLA typing, at four-digit resolution. The number of donors typed differed by locus, with roughly 629-640 for A, B, C, DRB1 and DQB1, more than 500 for DQA1, approximately 570 for DPA1, and over 400 for DPB1. Four or five DR-DQ haplotypes were handled as single units for association and clustering because linkage in the cohort was strong. Among about 410 genotyped donors of the cohort, an average of roughly 230,000 unique TCR beta nucleotide sequences was sequenced per donor, of which about 18% were non-productive. Points the paper makes about the study in general: In both the original and validation cohorts, the classifier was reported to diagnose cytomegalovirus status with high specificity and sensitivity. The sequencing pipeline was judged likely to have produced a cluster of highly shared sequence variants as a technical artifact. In a later analysis, HLA-associated TCR beta chains were found to be more clonally expanded and to have lower generation probabilities than equally common non-associated chains. Several of the top co-occurrence clusters appeared to be linked to parvovirus B19, influenza, CMV and Epstein-Barr virus, according to a later analysis. Roughly uniform sequencing depth across donors was assumed in presence/absence analyses, although this assumption may not hold. While some public TCRs were present in many individuals, most TCR sequences turned up only very rarely across donors. For the cohort, immune exposure information was limited to CMV serostatus. Most CMV-associated TCR beta chains appeared to be HLA-restricted in a later analysis, and the HLA associations seemed to be driven largely by CMV exposure. When HLA alleles, especially DR and DQ, strongly co-occurred, TCR associations were difficult to assign to individual alleles. In an earlier analysis of approximately 600 of the donors, most TCR beta V segments were observed in productive rearrangements about 87% or about 30% of the time, broadly matching IMGT annotations. V-gene and J-gene trimming of TCR beta chains was associated with a missense DCLRE1C variant in a later genetic analysis, and the association was replicated in an independent cohort. The study gave a list of some 150 TCR beta chains associated with cytomegalovirus. According to a later analysis, TCR association rates differed among HLA loci, with DRB1 alleles showing the most associated TCRs and HLA-C alleles showing the fewest. According to the authors, the approach could potentially be generalized to other disease states and immunological phenotypes. The earlier analysis of almost 600 of the donors excluded 15 to 20 rarely observed V segments, including chromosome 9 orphons, because counts were too low. Because some donors lacked HLA typing at each locus, the association tests relied only on the typed subset. Compared with the approximately 710-donor mean, donors in an Asian-associated ancestry cluster had fewer N-insertions in productive TCRs, according to a later genetic analysis. The cohort was sequenced for TCR beta chains only, and without alpha or paired-chain data the features that could be detected were limited. A later analysis associated 15,000 to 20,000 TCR beta sequences with specific HLA alleles at a false discovery rate of 0.05. A few of the identified cytomegalovirus-associated TCR beta chains were confirmed in vitro to be specific for cytomegalovirus antigens. Correlated functional status among segregating V segments might be attributable to linkage disequilibrium, but an unknown experimental factor could not be ruled out. Some IMGT-functional V segments, including TRBV6-2 and TRBV6-3, could not be distinguished by the 87-base-pair reads and were therefore excluded. A further reported finding was that TCR beta sequences accurately predicted the HLA-A and HLA-B alleles for most subjects in the first cohort.

The cohort consisted of fewer than 700 healthy bone marrow donors. At the time of sampling, every cohort member was nominally healthy, though immune exposures that went unrecorded were likely present. The donor tested CMV seronegative and was one of the 352 seronegative cohort members. Each donor provided a peripheral blood sample, and peripheral blood mononuclear cells were used for TCR beta sequencing. Genomic DNA extraction from the blood cell samples was performed with the Qiagen DNeasy Blood Extraction Kit. From a lookup of the germline V gene, CDR1 and CDR2 are KGHSH and LQKENI. Germline trimming: 3 bases from V, 2 bases from J; junction bases outside gene matches: 4. From its cysteine to its phenylalanine, the CDR3 spans 14 amino acids. The kept DNA is CDR3 alone, 42 bases in frame from the first base. This clone came up once. What antigen it recognizes has not been identified. The record has no base qualities; no much larger clone is one base away.

The library was obtained by the immunoSEQ multiplex PCR assay. The multiplex PCR relied on a mix of 60 forward primers for TCR Vbeta segments and 13 reverse primers for TCR Jbeta segments. A multiplex PCR assay on genomic DNA amplified the CDR3 region of rearranged TCR beta genes. The amplified TCR beta libraries were sequenced on the Illumina HiSeq System as 87-base-pair reads. Per the authors' processing: A later analysis tallied about 77 million unique TCR beta chains across the roughly 610 repertoires, and 10 million to 11 million of those chains were shared by two or more donors. To remove PCR and sequencing errors, raw reads were error-corrected and collapsed into unique sequences using a nearest-neighbor algorithm that merged closely related sequences. V, D and J gene segments were assigned by aligning CDR3 sequences to IMGT reference sequences. For a sequence to be retained, a match of at least six nucleotides was required to both a V gene segment and a J gene segment. Rearrangements were classified as productive when the CDR3 lacked stop codons and remained in frame with V and J, and all other rearrangements were classified as non-productive. CDR3 was defined by IMGT convention, running from the second conserved V-encoded cysteine to the conserved J-encoded phenylalanine. Sequences without an unambiguous match to a single V gene segment were excluded from the earlier analysis of a few hundred of the donors. An earlier analysis of roughly 590 of the donors called V segments functional above 56.7% productive rearrangements and segregating when the between-donor standard deviation exceeded 5%. A statistical classification framework was built to diagnose cytomegalovirus status from the catalog of TCR beta chain sequences. A later analysis assigned V and J genes by comparing TCR nucleotide sequences with IMGT/GENE-DB human TR gene sequences. In a later analysis, CDR3 sequences and most-parsimonious VDJ recombination scenarios were assigned using the TCRdist pipeline. In a later analysis, each TCR beta chain was defined by its CDR3 amino acid sequence together with its V-gene family, and reads without a unique V-gene family were excluded. As a way to deal with suspected cross-contamination and a sequencing artifact, a later analysis dropped under 600 nucleotide sequences that were highly shared and had low generation probability. In a later analysis, a clonal expansion index was calculated for each public chain from normalized within-repertoire ranks of inferred template counts. In a later analysis, generation probabilities were computed using a VDJ recombination model fitted to out-of-frame rearrangements, and the results were checked against IGoR. A later analysis scored TCR-TCR, TCR-HLA and TCR-CMV co-occurrence with hypergeometric tests, applying a repertoire-size bias correction to TCR pairs. A later analysis estimated false discovery rates by permuting HLA or CMV assignments 20 times. A later analysis grouped co-occurring TCRs with DBSCAN, adding TCRdist sequence similarity when clustering within HLA-allele-positive subsets. Repertoires with fewer than 30,000 or more than 120,000 public chains were left out of co-occurrence clustering, as were a handful of repertoires with anomalous nucleotide sharing. What TCRdb holds here is the immuneACCESS table cut down to in-frame rearrangements. Part of the clones is not present; checked against another copy, under half of the missing clones reflect an unresolved V gene, and the others are unexplained. V, J and clone size reflect that table, while D and trimming were determined from the DNA. Counted in this sample were some 240,000 clones; about nine tenths of them appeared once. The top ten hold 1.7% of the sample.

This clonotype was sampled from a girl aged 2 to 9 in good health and CMV-seronegative. The chain is encoded by TRBV18 joined to TRBJ2-7; 7 central bases correspond to TRBD1. Sequenced material: PBMCs. Here the CDR3 is given as CASSPKTGTYEQYF. The nucleotides read TGTGCCAGCTCACCTAAGACAGGGACCTACGAGCAGTACTTC. Beyond the CDR3, the reference TRBV18 and TRBJ2-7 genes provide the residues; the full variable domain reads: NAGVMQNPRHLVRRRGQEARLRCSPMKGHSHVYWYRQLPEEGLKFMVYLQKENIIDESGMPKERFSAEFPKEGPSILRIQQVVRGDSAAYFCASSPKTGTYEQYFGPGTRLTVT.